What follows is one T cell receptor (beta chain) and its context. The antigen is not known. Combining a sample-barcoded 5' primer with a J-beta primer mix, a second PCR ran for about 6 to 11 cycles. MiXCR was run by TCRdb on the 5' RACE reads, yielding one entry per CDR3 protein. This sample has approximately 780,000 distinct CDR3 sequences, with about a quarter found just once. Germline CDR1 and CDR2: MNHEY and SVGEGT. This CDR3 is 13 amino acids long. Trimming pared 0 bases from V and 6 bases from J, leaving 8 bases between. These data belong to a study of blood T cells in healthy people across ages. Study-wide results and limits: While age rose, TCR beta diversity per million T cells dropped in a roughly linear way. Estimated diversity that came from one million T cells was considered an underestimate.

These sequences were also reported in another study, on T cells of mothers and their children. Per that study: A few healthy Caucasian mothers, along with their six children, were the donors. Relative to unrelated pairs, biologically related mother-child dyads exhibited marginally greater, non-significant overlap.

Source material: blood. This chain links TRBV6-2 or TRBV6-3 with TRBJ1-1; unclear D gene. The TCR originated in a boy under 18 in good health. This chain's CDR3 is CASSYSKQSEAFF. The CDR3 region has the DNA TGTGCCAGCAGTTACTCGAAACAGTCTGAAGCTTTCTTT.